The sequence of this T cell receptor beta chain was determined in a study of T-cell memory formation after mild COVID-19. Study at large: TCR clusters largely stayed donor specific.

A few counts support this clonotype. Its cognate antigen is unknown. General study points: Contracting clones localized mainly to CM and EM when CD4+ and mainly to EMRA when CD8+. Clones shrinking between day 15 and 85 showed a balanced CD4/CD8 split, and those that grew later tilted toward CD4+.

TCRdb passed the 5' RACE reads through MiXCR, listing each CDR3 protein once. The data contain just under 550,000 distinct CDR3 sequences, just over 20% of them seen just once; the ten biggest clones take up approximately 12%. With V trimmed by 1 base and J by 1 base, 7 bases remained unmatched. This CDR3 region has 17 residues. Per germline, CDR1 SGHTA and CDR2 FQGNSA. The chain couples TRBV7-2 to TRBJ2-7; TRBD2 aligns across 10 bases. Input material: PBMCs or a T cell subset sorted from them (not recorded which). This clonotype originated in an adult woman who had mild COVID-19 (a few samples of this study predate the infection). Cell type and time point are not known. The CDR3 protein is CASSLVKTSGMSYEQYF. The CDR3 nucleotides read TGTGCCAGCAGCTTAGTGAAAACTAGCGGGATGTCCTACGAGCAGTACTTC.